The rows below give T cell receptor beta chains drawn from one sample of a study of cytomegalovirus exposure and HLA in healthy donors. Repertoires were generated with immunoSEQ multiplex PCR, while TCRdb's copy carries only in-frame clones and drops some. The table includes some 170,000 clones, just under 90% detected once. Sequencing used PBMCs. The source is a man younger than 30 in good health and CMV-seropositive. The CDR3 runs from the conserved cysteine through the conserved F or W. Each record gives: clone size, J gene, D gene, CDR3 length, V gene, CDR3 DNA, CDR3 protein. The D gene is left open where the match is weak. Some rows have no size entry. The others give once, few or many, or a class for an expanded clone.

- | TRBJ1-1 | - | 12 | TRBV6-6 | TGTGCCAGCGCGAGAAAGAACACTGAAGCTTTCTTT | CASARKNTEAFF
once | TRBJ1-4 | TRBD1 | 15 | TRBV6-5 | TGTGCCACCAAGACACTGACAGGGGCAAGCGAAAAACTGTTTTTT | CATKTLTGASEKLFF
- | TRBJ1-2 | - | 14 | TRBV5-6 | TGTGCCAGCAGCGCGGGACTGACCCTTGGCGGCTACACCTTC | CASSAGLTLGGYTF
few | TRBJ2-1 | - | 14 | TRBV28 | TGTGCCAGCAGTTTAGGGCTAGCTCTGGGTGAGCAGTTCTTC | CASSLGLALGEQFF
- | TRBJ2-5 | - | 13 | TRBV7-8 | TGTGCCAGCAGAAGCCAAACCCAAGAGACCCAGTACTTC | CASRSQTQETQYF
- | TRBJ1-5 | - | 13 | TRBV19 | TGTGCCAGTGGAACAGGGAAGAATCAGCCCCAGCATTTT | CASGTGKNQPQHF
- | TRBJ2-2 | TRBD2 | 19 | TRBV4-2 | TGTGCCAGCAGCCAACGGACGGTGATAGCGGGAGTTTGGACCGGGGAGCTGTTTTTT | CASSQRTVIAGVWTGELFF
- | TRBJ2-1 | TRBD2 | 19 | TRBV4-1 | TGCGCCAGCAGCCAAGGTCTAGCGGGAGGTGGTGAGTACTACAATGAGCAGTTCTTC | CASSQGLAGGGEYYNEQFF
- | TRBJ2-1 | TRBD2 | 17 | TRBV29-1 | TGCAGCGTTTATGAGCTAGCGGGAGCGAGCTCCTACAATGAGCAGTTCTTC | CSVYELAGASSYNEQFF
few | TRBJ2-7 | - | 16 | TRBV4-2 | TGTGCCAGCAGCCAAGCTCACGGGAGTTCCTTAGGCGAGCAGTACTTC | CASSQAHGSSLGEQYF
- | TRBJ1-2 | - | 14 | TRBV19 | TGTGCCAGTAGTACAGTCGCCTCAAATTATGGCTACACCTTC | CASSTVASNYGYTF
- | TRBJ2-1 | - | 12 | TRBV9 | TGTGCCAGCAGCGGAACAGGGCATGAGCAGTTCTTC | CASSGTGHEQFF
- | TRBJ2-1 | TRBD2 | 19 | TRBV27 | TGTGCCAGCAGTTTATCGGGACTAGCGGGAGGCCCGAACTCCAATGAGCAGTTCTTC | CASSLSGLAGGPNSNEQFF
- | TRBJ2-3 | - | 15 | TRBV5-1 | TGCGCCAGCAGCTTGGAAGGGTCGGGGGCAGATACGCAGTATTTT | CASSLEGSGADTQYF
- | TRBJ1-5 | - | 12 | TRBV30 | TGTGCCTGGAGTATGAGGAATCAGCCCCAGCATTTT | CAWSMRNQPQHF
- | TRBJ2-1 | TRBD2 | 15 | TRBV19 | TGTGCCAGTAGACCACTAGCGGGGTCCTACAATGAGCAGTTCTTC | CASRPLAGSYNEQFF
- | TRBJ2-4 | TRBD2 | 17 | TRBV5-1 | TGCGCCAGCAGCGCAATAGCGGGAGGGTGGGGCGAAAACATTCAGTACTTC | CASSAIAGGWGENIQYF
- | TRBJ2-5 | TRBD2 | 15 | TRBV5-1 | TGCGCCAGCAGCGGGGCGGGAGGGCCTGGAGAGACCCAGTACTTC | CASSGAGGPGETQYF